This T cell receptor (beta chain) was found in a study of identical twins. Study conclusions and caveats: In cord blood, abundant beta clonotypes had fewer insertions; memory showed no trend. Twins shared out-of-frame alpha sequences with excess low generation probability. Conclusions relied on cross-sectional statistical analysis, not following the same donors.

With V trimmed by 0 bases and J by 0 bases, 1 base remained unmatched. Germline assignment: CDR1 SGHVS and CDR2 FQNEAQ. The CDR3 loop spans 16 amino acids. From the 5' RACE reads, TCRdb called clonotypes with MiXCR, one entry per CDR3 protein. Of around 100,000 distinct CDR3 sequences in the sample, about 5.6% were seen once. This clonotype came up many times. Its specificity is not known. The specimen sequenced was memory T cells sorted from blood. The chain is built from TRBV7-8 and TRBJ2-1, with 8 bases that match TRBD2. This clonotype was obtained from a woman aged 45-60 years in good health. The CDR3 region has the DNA TGTGCCAGCAGCTTAGCCGGGAGGGCCTCCTACAATGAGCAGTTCTTC. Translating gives CASSLAGRASYNEQFF.